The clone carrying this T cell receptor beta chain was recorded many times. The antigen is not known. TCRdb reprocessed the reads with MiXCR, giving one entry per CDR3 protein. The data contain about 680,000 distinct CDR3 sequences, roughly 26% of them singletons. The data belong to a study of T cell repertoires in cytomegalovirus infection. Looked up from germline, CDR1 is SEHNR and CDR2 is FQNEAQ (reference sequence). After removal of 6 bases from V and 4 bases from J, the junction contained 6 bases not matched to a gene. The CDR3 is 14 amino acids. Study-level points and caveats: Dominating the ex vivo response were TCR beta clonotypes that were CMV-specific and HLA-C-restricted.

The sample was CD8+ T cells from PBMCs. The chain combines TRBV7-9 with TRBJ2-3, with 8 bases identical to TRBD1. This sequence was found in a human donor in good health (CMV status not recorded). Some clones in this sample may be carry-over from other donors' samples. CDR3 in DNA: TGTGCCAGCAGACTCAGGGGGCTCGCAGATACGCAGTATTTT. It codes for CASRLRGLADTQYF.